The entry that follows covers one TCR beta chain sequence. This entry is derived from a study of early T cells in non-severe SARS-CoV-2 infection. About the study: Bulk RNA taken from unsorted whole blood was sequenced, leaving chains unpaired.

Unique molecular identifier tags were affixed to discrete cDNA molecules. TCRdb recomputed calls from the 5' RACE reads with MiXCR, one row per CDR3 protein. There are about 89,000 distinct CDR3 sequences in the sample; approximately 15% occur only once, and approximately 0.5% lies in the top ten. There are 14 residues in the CDR3. V shed 1 base and J shed 4 bases, with 7 bases lying between them. CDR1 and CDR2 (germline): LNHDA, SQIVND (reference sequence). The J gene is TRBJ2-2, the V gene TRBV19; D ambiguous. The sequence came from an adult who was a healthcare worker with PCR-confirmed SARS-CoV-2 infection or an uninfected control (not recorded which). Source material: whole blood. As DNA, the CDR3 is TGTGCCAGTAGTATAGGGGCATCCACCGGGGAGCTGTTTTTT. Translated, it gives CASSIGASTGELFF.